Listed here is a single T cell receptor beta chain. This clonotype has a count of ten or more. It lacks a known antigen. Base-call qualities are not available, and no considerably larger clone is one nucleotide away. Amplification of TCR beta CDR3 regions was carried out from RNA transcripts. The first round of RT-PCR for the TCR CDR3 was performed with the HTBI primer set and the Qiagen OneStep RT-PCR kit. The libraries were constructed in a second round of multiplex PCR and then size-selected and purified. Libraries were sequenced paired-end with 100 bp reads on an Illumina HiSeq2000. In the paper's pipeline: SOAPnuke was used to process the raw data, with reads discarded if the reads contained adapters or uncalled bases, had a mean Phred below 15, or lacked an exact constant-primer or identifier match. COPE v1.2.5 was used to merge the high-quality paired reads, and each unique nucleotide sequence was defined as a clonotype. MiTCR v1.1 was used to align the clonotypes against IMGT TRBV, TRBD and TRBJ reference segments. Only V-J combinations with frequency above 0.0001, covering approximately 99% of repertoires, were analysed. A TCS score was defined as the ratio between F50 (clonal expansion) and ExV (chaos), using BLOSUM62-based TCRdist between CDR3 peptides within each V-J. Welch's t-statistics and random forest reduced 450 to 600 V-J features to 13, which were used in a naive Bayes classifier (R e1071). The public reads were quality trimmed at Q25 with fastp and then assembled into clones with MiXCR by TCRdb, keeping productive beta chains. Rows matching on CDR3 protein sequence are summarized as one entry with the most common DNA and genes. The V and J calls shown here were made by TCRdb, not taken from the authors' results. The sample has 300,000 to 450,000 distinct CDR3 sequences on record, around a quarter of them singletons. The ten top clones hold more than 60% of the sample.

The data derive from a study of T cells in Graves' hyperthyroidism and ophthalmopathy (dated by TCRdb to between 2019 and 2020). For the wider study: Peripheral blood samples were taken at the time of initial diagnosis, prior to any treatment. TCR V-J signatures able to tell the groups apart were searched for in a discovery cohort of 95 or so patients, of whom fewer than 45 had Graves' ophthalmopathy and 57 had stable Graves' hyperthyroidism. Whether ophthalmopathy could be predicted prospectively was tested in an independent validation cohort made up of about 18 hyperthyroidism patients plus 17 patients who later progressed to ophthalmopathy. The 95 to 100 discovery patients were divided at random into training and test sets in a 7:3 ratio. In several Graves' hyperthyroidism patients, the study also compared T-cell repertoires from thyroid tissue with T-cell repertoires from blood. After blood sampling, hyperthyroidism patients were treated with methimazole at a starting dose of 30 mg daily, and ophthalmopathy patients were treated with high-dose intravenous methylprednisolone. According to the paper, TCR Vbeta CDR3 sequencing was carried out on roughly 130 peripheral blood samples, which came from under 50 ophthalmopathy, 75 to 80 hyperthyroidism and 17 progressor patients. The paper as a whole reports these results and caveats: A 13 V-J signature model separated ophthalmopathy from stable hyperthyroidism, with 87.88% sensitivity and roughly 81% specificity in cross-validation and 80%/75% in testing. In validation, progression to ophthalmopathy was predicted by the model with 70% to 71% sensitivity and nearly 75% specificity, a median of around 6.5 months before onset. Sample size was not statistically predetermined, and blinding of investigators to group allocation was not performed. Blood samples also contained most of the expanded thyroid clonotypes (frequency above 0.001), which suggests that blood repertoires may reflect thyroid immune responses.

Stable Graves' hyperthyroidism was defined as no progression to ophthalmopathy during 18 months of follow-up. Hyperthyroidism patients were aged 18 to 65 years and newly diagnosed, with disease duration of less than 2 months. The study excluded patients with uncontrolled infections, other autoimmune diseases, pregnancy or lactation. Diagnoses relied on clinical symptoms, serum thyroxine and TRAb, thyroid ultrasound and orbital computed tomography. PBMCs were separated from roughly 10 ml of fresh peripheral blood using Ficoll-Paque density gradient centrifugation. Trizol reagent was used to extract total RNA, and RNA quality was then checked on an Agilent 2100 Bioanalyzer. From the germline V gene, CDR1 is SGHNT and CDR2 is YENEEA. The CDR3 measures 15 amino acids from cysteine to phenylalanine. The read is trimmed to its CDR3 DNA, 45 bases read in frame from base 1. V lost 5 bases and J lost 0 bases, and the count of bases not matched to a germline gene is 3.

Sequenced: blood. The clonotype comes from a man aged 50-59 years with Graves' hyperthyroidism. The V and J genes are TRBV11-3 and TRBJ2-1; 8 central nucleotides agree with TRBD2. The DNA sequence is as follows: TGTGCCAGCAGCGGCAGCGGGAGCTCCTACAATGAGCAGTTCTTC. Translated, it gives CASSGSGSSYNEQFF. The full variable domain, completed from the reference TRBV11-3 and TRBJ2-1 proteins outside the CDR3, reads EAGVVQSPRYKIIEKKQPVAFWCNPISGHNTLYWYLQNLGQGPELLIRYENEEAVDDSQLPKDRFSAERLKGVDSTLKIQPAELGDSAVYLCASSGSGSSYNEQFFGPGTRLTVL.